These 24 T cell receptor beta chains were sequenced from one sample in a study of tumor and adjacent non-tumor tissue in lung cancer. A modified ARM-PCR protocol with three rounds of nested PCR amplified TCRbeta. MiXCR, applied by TCRdb to the multiplex PCR reads, yields one record per CDR3 protein. This sample has over 35,000 distinct CDR3 sequences, with roughly 60% found just once. The template was RNA from unsorted bulk tissue. The normal lung tissue was taken more than 3 cm from the tumor edge. The sequencing input was distant non-tumor lung tissue. The receptors shown here come from a man aged 45-65 years with non-small cell lung cancer.

Many counts were recorded for this clonotype. The CDR3 reads CASSPTGTSGRNTGELFF. The CDR3 DNA is TGTGCCAGCAGTCCTACCGGGACTAGCGGGAGAAACACCGGGGAGCTGTTTTTT. This chain joins TRBV12-3 or TRBV12-4 and TRBJ2-2; 14 bases fit TRBD2. The CDR3 runs 18 residues. The ends lost 5 bases at V and 2 bases at J; junction bases unmatched: 7.

This clonotype has ten or more counts. The rearrangement uses TRBV25-1 and TRBJ1-1; D is unclear. This CDR3 is built from 11 residues. The V end was cut by 4 bases, the J end by 10 bases, with 10 bases between. Germline V gene sequence: CDR1 MGHDK, CDR2 SYGVNS. CDR3 DNA sequence: TGTGCCAGCAGTGCCCCCGAGGGAGCTTTCTTT. Residues: CASSAPEGAFF.

J is TRBJ2-3 and V is TRBV24-1; 7 bases map to TRBD2. The CDR3 is 13 amino acids. V shed 6 bases, J shed 7 bases, and the junction held 6 bases outside the gene matches. Looked up from germline, CDR1 is KGHDR and CDR2 is SFDVKD. CDR3 sequence (DNA): TGTGCCACCAGTCTTCGGAGCGGGAATACGCAGTATTTT. Its protein is CATSLRSGNTQYF.

This clonotype was observed a handful of times. Given a much more abundant clone one base away, this may be a read error. This chain connects TRBV28 to TRBJ1-2; TRBD1 aligns across 12 bases. The V segment lost 1 base and the J segment 2 bases; nucleotides outside the gene matches: 5. CDR1 is MDHEN, CDR2 SYDVKM, per germline. There are 17 residues in the CDR3. The CDR3 DNA follows: TGTGCCAGCAGTTTATCGGGACAGGGGGCCCTCAACTATGGCTACACCTTC. Amino acid sequence: CASSLSGQGALNYGYTF.

For this clonotype: Relative to the germline gene, one junction end is altered; a read error may explain this. V is TRBV4-1 and J is TRBJ2-4, with 7 bases fitting TRBD2. There are 15 residues in the CDR3. Germline V lookup: CDR1 MGHRA, CDR2 YSYEKL. CDR3 nucleotides: TGCGCCGGCAGCCAAGATCTCGGGAGGAAAAACATTCGGTACTTC. As protein: CAGSQDLGRKNIRYF.

As for this clonotype: This could be a read error, since a much larger clone is one nucleotide away. The chain uses TRBV20-1 and TRBJ1-1; 11 nucleotides align to TRBD1. The V gene's germline CDR1 is DFQATT and CDR2 SNEGSKA (reference sequence). The CDR3 runs 13 residues. The CDR3 DNA sequence: TGCACCCGGGACAGGGGGTTGGACACTGAAGCTTTCTTT. This translates into CTRDRGLDTEAFF.

A word on this clonotype: A much larger clone is a single base away; this may be a read error. This chain joins TRBV28 and TRBJ2-7; 7 bases align to TRBD1. In germline, CDR1 is MDHEN, CDR2 SYDVKM. CDR3 length: 13 residues. The CDR3 DNA follows: TGTGCCAACAGTCGACAGGGTCACTACGAGCAGTACTTC. Protein: CANSRQGHYEQYF.

The V gene is TRBV11-2, the J gene TRBJ2-7; 8 bases line up with TRBD1. Germline V gives CDR1 SGHAT, CDR2 FQNNGV. The CDR3 is made up of 15 amino acids. The CDR3, as DNA: TGTGTCAGTAGCTCAGGGACAGGTAGAGCCTACGAGCAGTACTTC. Protein product: CVSSSGTGRAYEQYF.

About this clonotype itself: No conserved phenylalanine or tryptophan is present at the end of the CDR3, so a read error is the likely explanation. The rearrangement links TRBV5-4 to TRBJ2-2, with TRBD2 identical over 8 bases. CDR3 length: 18 amino acids. Germline loops: CDR1 SGHNT, CDR2 YYREEE (reference sequence). The DNA of the CDR3 is TGTGCCAGTAGCTCCCGGAGCGGGGGCCTTGCGGGGACCGGGGAGCTGTTTTCT. Its protein is CASSSRSGGLAGTGELFS.

The table lists this clonotype with many counts. This sequence joins TRBV5-4 and TRBJ2-5, with 12 bases lining up with TRBD2. Germline values: CDR1 SGHNT, CDR2 YYREEE (reference sequence). V shed 4 bases and J 3 bases; nucleotides not matched to a gene: 4. The CDR3 is 15 amino acids. Here the CDR3 DNA reads TGTGCCAGCAGCAAGACTAGCGGGAGAAAAGAGACCCAGTACTTC. Translated: CASSKTSGRKETQYF.

This clonotype has a count of ten or more. CDR3 nucleotide sequence: TGTGCCAGCAGTCGACAGAGCCCCTACGAGCAGTACTTC. Translating it yields CASSRQSPYEQYF. The rearrangement links TRBV6-1 to TRBJ2-7, with TRBD1 as a possible D gene (5 bases). This CDR3 region has 13 residues. V was cut by 5 bases and J by 2 bases, with 10 bases left in between. Germline CDR1 MNHNS, CDR2 SASEGT.

Comment on this clonotype: Just one base apart from a much larger clone, this may be a read error. The chain couples TRBV6-2 or TRBV6-3 to TRBJ1-5, with 7 positions matching TRBD1. From germline, CDR1 is MNHEY and CDR2 SVGEGT. This CDR3 comprises 15 residues. CDR3 coding DNA: TGTGCCAGCAGTTTAGGGGGCGGAGGCAATCAGCCCCACCATTTT. Its protein is CASSLGGGGNQPHHF.

V gene TRBV13 combines with J gene TRBJ2-2, with 7 bases lining up with TRBD2. Germline-derived CDR1 and CDR2 are PRHDT and FYEKMQ (reference sequence). This CDR3 has 17 residues. The trim removed 3 bases at V and 2 bases at J, leaving 9 bases unmatched. The CDR3 protein is CASSLALSGVNTGELFF. DNA of the CDR3: TGTGCCAGCAGCTTGGCCCTGAGCGGGGTTAACACCGGGGAGCTGTTTTTT.

Points on this clonotype: One base away lies a much larger clone, so this may be a sequencing read error. This chain uses TRBV5-1 with TRBJ2-7; maybe TRBD1 (5 bases). V lost 4 bases to trimming and J lost 3 bases, with 14 bases between them. The CDR3 has 14 amino acids. Germline V gives CDR1 SGHRS, CDR2 YFSETQ. The CDR3 sequence: CASSRLQDHYEQYF. The CDR3 DNA sequence: TGCGCCAGCAGCCGCCTACAGGACCACTACGAGCAGTACTTC. Variable domain in full (rest from reference TRBV5-1 and TRBJ2-7): KAGVTQTPRYLIKTRGQQVTLSCSPISGHRSVSWYQQTPGQGLQFLFEYFSETQRNKGNFPGRFSGRQFSNSRSEMNVSTLELGDSALYLCASSRLQDHYEQYFGPGTRLTVT.

A word on this clonotype: Possible read error: a much larger clone is one base away. The chain carries TRBV6-6 and TRBJ2-1, with D perhaps TRBD2 (6 bases). The CDR3 consists of 14 residues. V was trimmed by 7 bases and J by 6 bases, leaving 16 bases between them. Germline values: CDR1 MNHNY, CDR2 SVGAGI (reference sequence). CDR3 nucleotides: TGTGCCAGCAAAAACAGCTGGGGAGGCAATGAGCAGTTCTTC. The encoded protein is CASKNSWGGNEQFF.

To note about this clonotype: The CDR3 carries no conserved terminal phenylalanine or tryptophan, so it likely arises from a read error. The V gene is TRBV6-2 or TRBV6-3, the J gene TRBJ2-5, with 7 bases identical to TRBD2. The CDR3 covers 16 residues. Germline lookup yields CDR1 MNHEY and CDR2 SVGEGT. For the CDR3, the DNA is TGTGCCAGCAGTTACTCGGCGCGGGAGTACCAAGAGGCCCAGTACTAC. Amino acid sequence: CASSYSAREYQEAQYY.

This clonotype was found a few times. The chain recombines TRBV28 with TRBJ2-5; D gene ambiguous. V lost 3 bases and J lost 4, with 9 bases in between. This CDR3 region has 13 residues. Germline V lookup: CDR1 MDHEN, CDR2 SYDVKM. Here the CDR3 DNA reads TGTGCCAGCAGTTTCCGAGGTGCAGAGACCCAGTACTTC. Translating gives CASSFRGAETQYF.

This clonotype occurred once. The junction and the germline gene differ at one end; a read error may be behind it. The chain uses TRBV6-2 or TRBV6-3 and TRBJ2-1, with 16 bases identical to TRBD2. The CDR3 runs to 20 residues. Germline CDR1 MNHEY, CDR2 SVGEGT. CDR3 sequence reads: CASSFDPGTSGRDTCSEQFF. In DNA, the CDR3 is TGTGCCAGCAGTTTCGATCCCGGGACTAGCGGGAGGGATACCTGCAGTGAGCAGTTTTTC.

For this clonotype: It is likely a read error, because the conserved phenylalanine at the end of the CDR3 is missing. V usage is TRBV10-3 and J usage is TRBJ2-5; possible D gene TRBD2, 5 bases. Germline V gene data show CDR1 as ENHRY and CDR2 as SYGVKD. The CDR3 consists of 14 residues. CDR3 protein: CAISDGLAQEAQYL. The CDR3 nucleotides are TGTGCCATCAGTGATGGGCTAGCCCAAGAGGCCCAGTACCTC.

Note on this clonotype: At one boundary the junction diverges from the germline segment, which might be a read error. The V gene is TRBV6-5, the J gene TRBJ1-5; no reliable D call. CDR3 length: 14 residues. Germline V gives CDR1 MNHEY, CDR2 SVGAGI. The chain's CDR3 is CASGPVRGQGPQHF. Here the CDR3 DNA reads TGTGCCAGCGGTCCCGTTCGGGGTCAAGGCCCCCAACATTTT.

As to this clonotype: One junction end disagrees with the germline gene, perhaps due to a read error. The CDR3, as DNA: TGTGCCAGTAGCTCCGACATTAACACTGAAGTTTTCTTT. It yields the protein CASSSDINTEVFF. The V gene is TRBV6-5, the J gene TRBJ1-1; D is unclear. CDR1 is MNHEY and CDR2 is SVGAGI in the germline V gene. This CDR3 comprises 13 residues.

This chain connects TRBV7-9 to TRBJ2-2; D remains ambiguous. This CDR3 spans 15 amino acids. Germline V gene data show CDR1 as SEHNR and CDR2 as FQNEAQ (reference sequence). Trimming shortened V by 0 bases and J by 4 bases, and 9 bases separated the two germline ends. CDR3 in DNA: TGTGCCAGCAGCTTAGCGCCGCACGGCACCGGGGAGCTGTTTTTT. The encoded protein is CASSLAPHGTGELFF.

The rearrangement uses TRBV2 and TRBJ2-2; no reliable D call. Germline V lookup: CDR1 SNHLY, CDR2 FYNNEI. The CDR3 is made up of 13 amino acids. V was pared by 4 bases and J by 5 bases, with 8 bases between. CDR3 sequence: CASSVTVTGELFF. In DNA, the CDR3 is TGTGCCAGCAGTGTAACGGTGACCGGGGAGCTGTTTTTT.

Remarks on this clonotype: Just one base apart from a much larger clone, this may be a read error. This chain connects TRBV2 to TRBJ1-2, with a tentative D call TRBD1 (5 bases). Germline V lookup: CDR1 SNHLY, CDR2 FYNNEI. The CDR3 is 14 amino acids. The germline V and J ends were trimmed by 6 bases and 7 bases, with 18 bases remaining between them. This CDR3 reads CASRGPTVRCGYTF. DNA for the CDR3: TGTGCCAGCAGGGGGCCGACAGTTAGATGTGGCTACACCTTC.